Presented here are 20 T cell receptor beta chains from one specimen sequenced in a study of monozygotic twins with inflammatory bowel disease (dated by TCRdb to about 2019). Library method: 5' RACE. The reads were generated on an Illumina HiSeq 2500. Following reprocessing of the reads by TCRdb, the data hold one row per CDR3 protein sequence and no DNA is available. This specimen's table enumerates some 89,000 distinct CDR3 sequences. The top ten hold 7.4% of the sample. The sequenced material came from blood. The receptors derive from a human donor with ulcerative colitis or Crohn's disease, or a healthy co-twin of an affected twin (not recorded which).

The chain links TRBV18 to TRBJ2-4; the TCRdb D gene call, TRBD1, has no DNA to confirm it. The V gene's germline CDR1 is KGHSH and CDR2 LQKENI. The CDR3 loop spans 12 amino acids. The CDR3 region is CASSTTTGTGYF.

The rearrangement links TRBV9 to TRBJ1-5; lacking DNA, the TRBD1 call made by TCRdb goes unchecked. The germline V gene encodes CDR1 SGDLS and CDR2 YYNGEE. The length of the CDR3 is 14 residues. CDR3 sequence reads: CASSEQGKGQPQHF.

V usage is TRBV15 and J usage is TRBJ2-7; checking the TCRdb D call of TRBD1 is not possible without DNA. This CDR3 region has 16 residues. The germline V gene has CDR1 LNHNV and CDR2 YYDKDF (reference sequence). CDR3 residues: CATSRGGTGTQYEQYF.

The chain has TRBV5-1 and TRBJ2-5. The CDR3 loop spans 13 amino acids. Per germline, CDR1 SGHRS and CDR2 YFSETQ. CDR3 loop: CASSLRAQETQYF.

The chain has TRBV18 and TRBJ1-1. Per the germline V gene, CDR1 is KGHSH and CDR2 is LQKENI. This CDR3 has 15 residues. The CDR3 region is CASSPPGHLNTEAFF.

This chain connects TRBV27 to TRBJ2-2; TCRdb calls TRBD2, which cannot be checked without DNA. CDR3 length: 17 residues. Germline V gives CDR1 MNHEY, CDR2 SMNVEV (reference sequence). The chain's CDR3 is CASSLFFGTSVDGELFF.

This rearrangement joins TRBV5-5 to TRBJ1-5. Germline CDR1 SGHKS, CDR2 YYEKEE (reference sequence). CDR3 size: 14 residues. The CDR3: CASSLVQGGQPQHF.

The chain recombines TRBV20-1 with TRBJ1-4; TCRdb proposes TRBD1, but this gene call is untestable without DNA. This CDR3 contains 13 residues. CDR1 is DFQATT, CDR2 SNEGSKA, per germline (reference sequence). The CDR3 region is CSAGWTGVEKLFF.

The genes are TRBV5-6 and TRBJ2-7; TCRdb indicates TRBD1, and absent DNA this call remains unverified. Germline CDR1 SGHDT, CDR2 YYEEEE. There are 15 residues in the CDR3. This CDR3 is CASTLGDTLVYEQYF. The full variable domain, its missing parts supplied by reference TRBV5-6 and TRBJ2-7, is DAGVTQSPTHLIKTRGQQVTLRCSPKSGHDTVSWYQQALGQGPQFIFQYYEEEERQRGNFPDRFSGHQFPNYSSELNVNALLLGDSALYLCASTLGDTLVYEQYFGPGTRLTVT.

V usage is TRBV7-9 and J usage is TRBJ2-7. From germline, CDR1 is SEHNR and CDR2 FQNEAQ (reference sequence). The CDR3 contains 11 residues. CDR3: CASSIEREQYF. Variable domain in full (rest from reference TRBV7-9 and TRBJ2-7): DTGVSQNPRHKITKRGQNVTFRCDPISEHNRLYWYRQTLGQGPEFLTYFQNEAQLEKSRLLSDRFSAERPKGSFSTLEIQRTEQGDSAMYLCASSIEREQYFGPGTRLTVT.

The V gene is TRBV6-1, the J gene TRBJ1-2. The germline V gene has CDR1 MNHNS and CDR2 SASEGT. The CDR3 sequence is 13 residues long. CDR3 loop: CASLTWGSYGYTF.

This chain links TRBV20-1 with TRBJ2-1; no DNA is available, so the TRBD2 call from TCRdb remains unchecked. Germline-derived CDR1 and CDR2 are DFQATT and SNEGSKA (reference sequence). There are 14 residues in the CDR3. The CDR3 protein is CSASGALRDNEQFF.

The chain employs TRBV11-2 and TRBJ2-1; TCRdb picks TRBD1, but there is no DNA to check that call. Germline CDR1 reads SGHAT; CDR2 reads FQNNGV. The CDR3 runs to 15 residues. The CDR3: CASSFYWGRDNEQFF.

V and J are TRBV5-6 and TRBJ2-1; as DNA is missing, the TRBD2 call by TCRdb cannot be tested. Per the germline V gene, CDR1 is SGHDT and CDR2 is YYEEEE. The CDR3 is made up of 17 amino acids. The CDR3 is CASTQGLKRGGPNEQFF.

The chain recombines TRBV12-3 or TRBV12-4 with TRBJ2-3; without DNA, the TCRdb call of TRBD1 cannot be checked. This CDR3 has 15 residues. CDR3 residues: CASSRSPTARDTQYF.

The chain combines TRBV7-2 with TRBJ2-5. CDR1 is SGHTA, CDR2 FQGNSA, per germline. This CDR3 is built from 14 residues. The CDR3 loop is CASSLWASEETQYF.

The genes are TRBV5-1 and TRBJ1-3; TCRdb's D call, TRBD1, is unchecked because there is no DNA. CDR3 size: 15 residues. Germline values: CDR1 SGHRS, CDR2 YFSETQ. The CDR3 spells CASSFGGVGGNTIYF.

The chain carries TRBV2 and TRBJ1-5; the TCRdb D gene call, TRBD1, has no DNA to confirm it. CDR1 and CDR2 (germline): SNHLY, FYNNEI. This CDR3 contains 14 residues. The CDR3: CASSERPQVGPQHF.

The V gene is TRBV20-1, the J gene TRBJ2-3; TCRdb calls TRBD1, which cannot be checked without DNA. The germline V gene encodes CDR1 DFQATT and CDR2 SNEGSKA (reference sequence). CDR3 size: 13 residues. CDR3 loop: CSARGESTDTQYF.

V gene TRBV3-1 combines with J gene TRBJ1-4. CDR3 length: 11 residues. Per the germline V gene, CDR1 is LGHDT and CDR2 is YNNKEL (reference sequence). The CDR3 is CASSQEGKLFF.